The clone carrying this T cell receptor beta chain was picked up one time. Its antigen remains unidentified. The ends lost 7 bases at V and 4 bases at J; junction bases unmatched: 22. The CDR3 runs 19 residues. Germline CDR1 SEHNR, CDR2 FQNEAQ (reference sequence). This entry belongs to a study of PD-1 blockade in classical Hodgkin lymphoma. All trial patients relapsed after autologous stem cell transplantation. Clones were sequenced by immunoSEQ multiplex PCR, and TCRdb holds only the in-frame ones, with some missing. The table shows over 70,000 clones, with about nine tenths occurring only once. Study-wide findings and caveats: The study found that TCR diversity rose significantly by C4D1 in CD4+ but not CD8+ cells. Exclusion was the outcome for patients who began nivolumab under 1 year after ASCT. Possible causes of repertoire differences, disease activity or prior therapy, remain undefined.

This chain connects TRBV7-9 to TRBJ2-3; 8 bases fit TRBD2. The source material was peripheral blood mononuclear cells (PBMCs), sampled at baseline. This TCR came from a human donor with classical Hodgkin lymphoma. CDR3 nucleotide sequence: TGTGCCAGCACCCCCTCCCCCCGGCGGAGTAGCGGGAACTCAGATACGCAGTATTTT. It is translated as CASTPSPRRSSGNSDTQYF.